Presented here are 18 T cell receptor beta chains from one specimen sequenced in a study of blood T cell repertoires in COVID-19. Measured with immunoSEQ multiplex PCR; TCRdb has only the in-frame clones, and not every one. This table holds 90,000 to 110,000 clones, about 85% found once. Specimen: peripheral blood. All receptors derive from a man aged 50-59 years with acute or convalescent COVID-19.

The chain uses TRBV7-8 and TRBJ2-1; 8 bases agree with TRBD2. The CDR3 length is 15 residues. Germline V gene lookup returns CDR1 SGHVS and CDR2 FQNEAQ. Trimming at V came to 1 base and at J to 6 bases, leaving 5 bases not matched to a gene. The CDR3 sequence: CASSLDSGAANEQFF. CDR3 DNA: TGTGCCAGCAGCTTAGATAGCGGGGCTGCCAATGAGCAGTTCTTC.

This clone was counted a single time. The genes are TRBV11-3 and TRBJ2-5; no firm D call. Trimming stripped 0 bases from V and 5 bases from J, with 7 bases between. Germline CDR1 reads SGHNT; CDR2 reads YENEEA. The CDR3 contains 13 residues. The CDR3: CASSLENRETQYF. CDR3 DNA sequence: TGTGCCAGCAGCTTAGAAAATCGGGAGACCCAGTACTTC.

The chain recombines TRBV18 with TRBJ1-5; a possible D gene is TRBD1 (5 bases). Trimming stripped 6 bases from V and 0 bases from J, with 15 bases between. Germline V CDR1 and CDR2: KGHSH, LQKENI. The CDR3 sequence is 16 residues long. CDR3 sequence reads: CASSRGTPYSNQPQHF. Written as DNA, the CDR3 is TGTGCCAGCTCCCGCGGGACTCCATATAGCAATCAGCCCCAGCATTTT.

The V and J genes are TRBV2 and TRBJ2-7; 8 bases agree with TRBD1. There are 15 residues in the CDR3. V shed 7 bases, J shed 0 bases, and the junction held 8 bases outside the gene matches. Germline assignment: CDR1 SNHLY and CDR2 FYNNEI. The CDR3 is CASIVSGQASYEQYF. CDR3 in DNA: TGTGCCAGCATTGTCTCGGGACAGGCCTCCTACGAGCAGTACTTC.

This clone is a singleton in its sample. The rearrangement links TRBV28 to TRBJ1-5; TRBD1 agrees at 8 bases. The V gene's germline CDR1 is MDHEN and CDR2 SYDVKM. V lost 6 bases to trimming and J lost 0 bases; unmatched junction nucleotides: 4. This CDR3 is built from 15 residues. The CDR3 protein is CASRSGQVSNQPQHF. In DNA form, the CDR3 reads TGTGCCAGCAGGTCGGGACAGGTTAGCAATCAGCCCCAGCATTTT.

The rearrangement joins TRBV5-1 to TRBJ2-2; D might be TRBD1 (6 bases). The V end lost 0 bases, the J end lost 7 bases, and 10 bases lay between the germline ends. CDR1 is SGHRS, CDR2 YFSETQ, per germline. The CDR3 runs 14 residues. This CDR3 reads CASSLDRVGGELFF. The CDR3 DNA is TGCGCCAGCAGCTTGGACAGGGTTGGCGGGGAGCTGTTTTTT.

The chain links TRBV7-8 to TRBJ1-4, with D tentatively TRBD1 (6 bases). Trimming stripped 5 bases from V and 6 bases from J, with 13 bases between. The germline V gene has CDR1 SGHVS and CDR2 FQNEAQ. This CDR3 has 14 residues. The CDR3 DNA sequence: TGTGCCAGCAGCGCGCAGGGGAGAGATGAAAAACTGTTTTTT. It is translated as CASSAQGRDEKLFF.

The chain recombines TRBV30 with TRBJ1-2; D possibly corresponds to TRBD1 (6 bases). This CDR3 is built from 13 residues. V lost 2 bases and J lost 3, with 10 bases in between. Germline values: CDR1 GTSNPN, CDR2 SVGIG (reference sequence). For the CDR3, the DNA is TGTGCCTGGAGTCCAGGGGATGACTATGGCTACACCTTC. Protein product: CAWSPGDDYGYTF.

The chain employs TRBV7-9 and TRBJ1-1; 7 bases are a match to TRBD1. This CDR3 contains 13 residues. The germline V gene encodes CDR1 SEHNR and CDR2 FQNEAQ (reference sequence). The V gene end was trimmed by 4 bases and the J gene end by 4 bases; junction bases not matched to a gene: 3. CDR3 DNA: TGTGCCAGCAGCTCGGGACAGCTCACTGAAGCTTTCTTT. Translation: CASSSGQLTEAFF. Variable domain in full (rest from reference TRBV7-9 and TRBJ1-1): DTGVSQNPRHKITKRGQNVTFRCDPISEHNRLYWYRQTLGQGPEFLTYFQNEAQLEKSRLLSDRFSAERPKGSFSTLEIQRTEQGDSAMYLCASSSGQLTEAFFGQGTRLTVV.

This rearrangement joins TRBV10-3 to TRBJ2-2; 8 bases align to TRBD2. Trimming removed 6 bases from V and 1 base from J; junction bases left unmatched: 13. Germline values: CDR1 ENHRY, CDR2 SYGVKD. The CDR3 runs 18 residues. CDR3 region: CAISFTPDLAGNTGELFF. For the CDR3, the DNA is TGTGCCATCAGCTTCACCCCAGATCTAGCGGGGAACACCGGGGAGCTGTTTTTT.

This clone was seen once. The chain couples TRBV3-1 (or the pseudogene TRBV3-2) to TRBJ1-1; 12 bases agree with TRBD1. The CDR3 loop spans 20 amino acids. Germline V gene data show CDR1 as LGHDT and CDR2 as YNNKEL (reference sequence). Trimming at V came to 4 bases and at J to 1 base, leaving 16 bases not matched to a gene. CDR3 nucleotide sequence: TGTGCCAGCAGCCCTTACGTGGGACAGGGGGCGTCGTCTTGGAACACTGAAGCTTTCTTT. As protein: CASSPYVGQGASSWNTEAFF.

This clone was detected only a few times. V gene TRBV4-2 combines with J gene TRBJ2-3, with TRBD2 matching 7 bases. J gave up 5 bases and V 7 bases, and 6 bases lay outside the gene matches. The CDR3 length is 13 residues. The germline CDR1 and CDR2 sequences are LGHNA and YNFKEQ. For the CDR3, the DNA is TGTGCCAGCAAGGGACTACTGGGAGATACGCAGTATTTT. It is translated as CASKGLLGDTQYF.

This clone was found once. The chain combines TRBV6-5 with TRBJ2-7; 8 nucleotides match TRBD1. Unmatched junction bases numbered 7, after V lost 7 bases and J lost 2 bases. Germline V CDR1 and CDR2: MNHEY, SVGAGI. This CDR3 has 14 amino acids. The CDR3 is CASISGQGTYEQYF. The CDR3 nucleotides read TGTGCCAGCATATCAGGACAGGGAACCTACGAGCAGTACTTC.

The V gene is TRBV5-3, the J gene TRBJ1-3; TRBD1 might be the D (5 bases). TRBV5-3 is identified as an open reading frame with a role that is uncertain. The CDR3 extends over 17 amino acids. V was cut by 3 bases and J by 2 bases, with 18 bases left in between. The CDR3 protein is CARSSTAKGCPGNTIYF. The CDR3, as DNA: TGTGCCAGAAGCTCGACAGCCAAAGGGTGTCCTGGAAACACCATATATTTT.

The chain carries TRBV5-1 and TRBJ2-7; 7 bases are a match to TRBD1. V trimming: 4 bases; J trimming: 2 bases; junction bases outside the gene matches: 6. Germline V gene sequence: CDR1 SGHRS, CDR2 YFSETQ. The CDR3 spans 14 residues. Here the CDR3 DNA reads TGCGCCAGCAGCCATCCGGACAGGACCTACGAGCAGTACTTC. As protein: CASSHPDRTYEQYF.

DNA for the CDR3: TGTGCCAGCAGCTTACAGGGGGGAGGCTACACCTTC. Its translation is CASSLQGGGYTF. The chain is built from TRBV11-2 and TRBJ1-2; 7 bases are shared with TRBD1. The V and J ends lost 2 bases and 8 bases, in that order; junction bases with no gene match: 2. The CDR3 spans 12 residues. In germline, CDR1 is SGHAT, CDR2 FQNNGV.

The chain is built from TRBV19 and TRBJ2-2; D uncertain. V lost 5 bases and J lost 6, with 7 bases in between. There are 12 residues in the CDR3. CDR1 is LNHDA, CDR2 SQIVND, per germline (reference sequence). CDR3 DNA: TGTGCCAGTAGTGCCGACTCCGGGGAGCTGTTTTTT. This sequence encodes CASSADSGELFF.

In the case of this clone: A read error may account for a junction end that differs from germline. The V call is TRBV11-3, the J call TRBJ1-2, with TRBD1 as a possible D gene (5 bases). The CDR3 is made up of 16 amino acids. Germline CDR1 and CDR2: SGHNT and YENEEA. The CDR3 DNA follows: TGTGCCAGCACCTTAGAGGGTTGGGGCGAGAACTATGGCTACACCTTC. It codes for CASTLEGWGENYGYTF.